Listed below are T cell receptor beta chains from one sample, sequenced in a study of early T cells in non-severe SARS-CoV-2 infection. In TCRdb, the 5' RACE reads were re-called with MiXCR into one record per CDR3 protein. The sample lists about 40,000 distinct CDR3 sequences; around 4.5% were seen once. The material sequenced was whole blood. These receptors originate from an adult who was a healthcare worker with PCR-confirmed SARS-CoV-2 infection or an uninfected control (not recorded which). CDR3s include the opening cysteine and the closing phenylalanine or tryptophan. Fields, in order: V gene, clone size, J gene, D gene, CDR3 protein, CDR3 DNA. The D gene is left open where the match is weak. Clone sizes are given selectively: once, few, many, or a class where the clone is expanded.

TRBV28	-	TRBJ2-4	TRBD2	CASSLVIAGAIAKNIQYF	TGTGCCAGCAGTTTGGTGATAGCGGGAGCCATAGCCAAAAACATTCAGTACTTC
TRBV6-4	many	TRBJ1-2	-	CASSDSILPTPLANYGYTF	TGTGCCAGCAGTGACTCGATTCTGCCCACGCCTTTAGCTAACTATGGCTACACCTTC
TRBV7-6	-	TRBJ2-7	-	CASRAASSYEQYF	TGTGCCAGCAGGGCAGCGAGCTCATACGAGCAGTACTTC
TRBV10-3	many	TRBJ1-5	TRBD1	CAISDPSGTGGGGNQPQHF	TGTGCCATCAGTGATCCCTCCGGGACAGGGGGCGGGGGCAATCAGCCCCAGCATTTT
TRBV6-4	medium-sized	TRBJ2-2	TRBD2	CASSDSTSGGAGELFF	TGTGCCAGCAGTGACTCGACTAGCGGGGGGGCCGGGGAGCTGTTTTTT
TRBV20-1	many	TRBJ1-5	-	CSAKTGGNQPQHF	TGCAGTGCCAAAACAGGTGGAAATCAGCCCCAGCATTTT
TRBV30	many	TRBJ2-7	TRBD1	CAWSGQGSEQYF	TGTGCCTGGAGTGGACAGGGGAGCGAGCAGTACTTC
TRBV10-1	many	TRBJ1-2	-	CVGGYRIYGYTF	TGCGTCGGGGGATATCGAATTTATGGCTACACCTTC
TRBV19	-	TRBJ2-1	TRBD2	CASSSSGRPSYNEQFF	TGTGCCAGTAGTAGTAGCGGGAGGCCATCCTACAATGAGCAGTTCTTC
TRBV20-1	-	TRBJ2-1	TRBD2	CSARDRRHRLATSYNEQFF	TGCAGTGCTAGAGATAGGCGTCATCGACTAGCGACCTCCTACAATGAGCAGTTCTTC
TRBV7-2	many	TRBJ2-5	-	CASSFVRLETQYF	TGTGCCAGCAGCTTCGTCCGTTTGGAGACCCAGTACTTC
TRBV7-3	many	TRBJ2-5	-	CASSLMTGETQYF	TGTGCCAGCAGCTTAATGACGGGGGAGACCCAGTACTTC
TRBV5-4	-	TRBJ2-5	-	CASSPPRGAGGTQYF	TGTGCCAGCAGCCCCCCACGGGGCGCGGGCGGGACCCAGTACTTC
TRBV7-3	-	TRBJ2-3	-	CASSLSSSTDTQYF	TGTGCCAGCAGCCTCTCCTCTAGCACAGATACGCAGTATTTT
TRBV9	many	TRBJ1-4	-	CASSLTATNEKLFF	TGTGCCAGCAGCCTGACGGCCACTAATGAAAAACTGTTTTTT
TRBV20-1	-	TRBJ2-7	TRBD2	CSARDIRSGGTYEQYF	TGCAGTGCTAGAGATATTCGTAGCGGGGGCACCTACGAGCAGTACTTC
TRBV30	few	TRBJ2-7	-	CAWSEDSFYEQYF	TGTGCCTGGAGTGAAGACAGCTTCTACGAGCAGTACTTC
TRBV6-5	many	TRBJ2-5	TRBD2	CASSYESSGRWAQYF	TGTGCCAGCAGTTACGAGTCTAGCGGGAGGTGGGCCCAGTACTTC
TRBV6-6	few	TRBJ2-2	TRBD1	CASSYAGQGDTGELFF	TGTGCCAGCAGTTACGCGGGACAGGGGGACACCGGGGAGCTGTTTTTT
TRBV4-3	-	TRBJ2-3	TRBD2	CASSQDASGSTDTQYF	TGCGCCAGCAGCCAAGATGCTAGCGGGAGCACAGATACGCAGTATTTT
TRBV28	many	TRBJ1-4	-	CASSYGSARALGGEKLFF	TGTGCCAGCAGTTATGGAAGTGCCCGTGCTCTAGGGGGGGAAAAACTGTTTTTT
TRBV19	-	TRBJ2-6	-	CASDKFSGANVLTF	TGTGCCAGCGACAAATTCTCTGGGGCCAACGTCCTGACTTTC
TRBV14	few	TRBJ1-3	-	CASSQGNTIYF	TGTGCCAGCAGCCAAGGAAACACCATATATTTT
TRBV2	-	TRBJ1-6	-	CASSGRQPRSYNSPLHF	TGTGCCAGCAGTGGTCGACAGCCCCGATCCTATAATTCACCCCTCCACTTT
TRBV7-2	many	TRBJ1-2	-	CASSLGSLTNYGYTF	TGTGCCAGCAGCTTAGGTTCACTCACTAACTATGGCTACACCTTC
TRBV6-1	many	TRBJ1-5	-	CASQWEGNQPQHF	TGTGCCAGCCAGTGGGAGGGCAATCAGCCCCAGCATTTT
TRBV6-2/TRBV6-3	-	TRBJ1-5	-	CASSGHRNQPQHF	TGTGCCAGCAGTGGACATCGCAATCAGCCCCAGCATTTT
TRBV18	few	TRBJ2-5	-	CASSPTKQETQYF	TGTGCCAGCTCACCGACCAAGCAAGAGACCCAGTACTTC
TRBV20-1	many	TRBJ1-4	TRBD1	CSAREFDRVNEKLFF	TGCAGTGCTAGAGAATTTGACAGGGTAAACGAAAAACTGTTTTTT
TRBV5-5	-	TRBJ2-5	-	CASSLLRETQYF	TGTGCCAGCAGCTTGCTTAGAGAGACCCAGTACTTC